Here is one T cell receptor (beta chain) with its context. Deletions cut 6 bases from V and 7 bases from J, with 10 bases between. CDR3 length equals 13 residues. CDR1 and CDR2 (germline): LGHNT, FRNRAP. TCRdb's table, derived via immunoSEQ multiplex PCR, lists solely in-frame clones and lacks some. The sample contains 65,000 to 95,000 clones, roughly 90% of which appear only once. The data were obtained in a study of blood T cell repertoires in COVID-19. The chain has TRBV12-5 and TRBJ1-6, with a possible D match to TRBD1 (6 bases). The source material was peripheral blood. This clonotype was obtained from a man between 70 and 80 years old with active or convalescent COVID-19. The CDR3 region has the DNA TGTGCTAGTGGACCACAGGGAAATTCACCCCTCCACTTT. Translating it yields CASGPQGNSPLHF.